Shown below are 26 T cell receptor beta chains from a single sample sequenced in a study of blood T cell repertoires in COVID-19. The repertoire was sequenced with immunoSEQ multiplex PCR; TCRdb's copy has only in-frame clones and lacks some. The profile shows 270,000 or so clones, roughly 91% of them singletons. The sequenced sample consisted of peripheral blood. The receptors were sampled from a woman aged 25 to 39 with COVID-19, enrolled during active disease.

The chain couples TRBV19 to TRBJ1-1; D possibly corresponds to TRBD1 (5 bases). Per germline, CDR1 LNHDA and CDR2 SQIVND (reference sequence). V was cut by 3 bases and J by 2 bases, with 13 bases left in between. CDR3 length equals 15 residues. The CDR3 here is CASSMGGRRNTEAFF. The DNA for the CDR3 is TGTGCCAGTAGTATGGGGGGACGGAGAAACACTGAAGCTTTCTTT. Complete variable domain (other parts from reference TRBV19 and TRBJ1-1): DGGITQSPKYLFRKEGQNVTLSCEQNLNHDAMYWYRQDPGQGLRLIYYSQIVNDFQKGDIAEGYSVSREKKESFPLTVTSAQKNPTAFYLCASSMGGRRNTEAFFGQGTRLTVV.

The rearrangement uses TRBV30 and TRBJ2-7; 13 nucleotides align to TRBD2. CDR1 is GTSNPN and CDR2 is SVGIG in the germline V gene (reference sequence). V lost 8 bases and J lost 0; bases outside the gene matches: 10. This CDR3 spans 16 amino acids. Here the CDR3 reads CAGSGTSGDSSYEQYF. Written as DNA, the CDR3 is TGTGCCGGGTCCGGGACTAGCGGGGACAGCTCCTACGAGCAGTACTTC.

This rearrangement joins TRBV18 to TRBJ1-1; tentative D call: TRBD1 (5 bases). Trimming took off 3 bases at V and 5 bases at J, with 13 bases between the two ends. The CDR3 covers 14 residues. The V gene's germline CDR1 is KGHSH and CDR2 LQKENI. The CDR3 sequence: CASSPTGGGTEAFF. The CDR3 nucleotides are TGTGCCAGCTCACCCACCGGGGGGGGGACTGAAGCTTTCTTT.

The chain is built from TRBV14 and TRBJ1-6; TRBD1 matches 7 bases. The trim removed 0 bases at V and 10 bases at J, leaving 3 bases unmatched. This CDR3 region has 14 residues. In germline, CDR1 is SGHDN, CDR2 FVKESK. CDR3 loop: CASSQERGRSPLHF. DNA of the CDR3: TGTGCCAGCAGCCAAGAGAGGGGGCGATCACCCCTCCACTTT.

As concerns this clone: This sample also contains other DNA sequences that code for the same CDR3. V usage is TRBV5-4 and J usage is TRBJ2-3, with D hard to call. CDR3 length: 13 amino acids. Germline assignment: CDR1 SGHNT and CDR2 YYREEE (reference sequence). Trimming removed 2 bases at V and 2 bases at J, with 6 bases between. The CDR3 loop reads CASSFPYTDTQYF. CDR3 sequence (DNA): TGTGCCAGCAGCTTTCCCTACACAGATACGCAGTATTTT.

V gene TRBV6-5 combines with J gene TRBJ2-4; no firm D call. The CDR3 covers 15 residues. The germline CDR1 and CDR2 sequences are MNHEY and SVGAGI. Trimming shortened V by 0 bases and J by 0 bases, and 6 bases separated the two germline ends. The CDR3 protein is CASSYSKLAKNIQYF. The CDR3 nucleotides are TGTGCCAGCAGTTACTCGAAGCTAGCCAAAAACATTCAGTACTTC.

In its sample, this clone was seen once. The V gene is TRBV13, the J gene TRBJ2-7; D not resolved. Trimming took off 3 bases at V and 2 bases at J, with 5 bases between the two ends. Germline values: CDR1 PRHDT, CDR2 FYEKMQ (reference sequence). The CDR3 loop spans 12 amino acids. In nucleotides, the CDR3 is TGTGCCAGCAGCTTCCAAACCTACGAGCAGTACTTC. This encodes CASSFQTYEQYF.

This clone was seen more than once but under ten times. The rearrangement joins TRBV2 to TRBJ2-1, with D perhaps matching TRBD1 (7 bases). CDR3 length equals 12 residues. CDR1 SNHLY and CDR2 FYNNEI come from the germline V gene. V lost 2 bases to trimming and J lost 9 bases, with 8 bases between them. CDR3 DNA: TGTGCCAGCAGTGAACAGGGGGGTGAGCAGTTCTTC. As protein: CASSEQGGEQFF.

The chain combines TRBV7-9 with TRBJ1-5, with unresolved D. Trimming cost V 3 bases and J 3 bases, with 3 bases left between them. The CDR3 is 12 residues long. CDR1 and CDR2 (germline): SEHNR, FQNEAQ (reference sequence). The DNA for the CDR3 is TGTGCCAGCAGCTTCTTCAATCAGCCCCAGCATTTT. Its translation is CASSFFNQPQHF.

The V gene is TRBV30, the J gene TRBJ2-5; 8 bases agree with TRBD2. CDR1 is GTSNPN and CDR2 is SVGIG in the germline V gene (reference sequence). This CDR3 is 12 amino acids long. V lost 5 bases to trimming and J lost 4 bases; unmatched junction nucleotides: 3. The CDR3 DNA reads as TGTGCCTGGGGGACTAGTTTAGAGACCCAGTACTTC. It yields the protein CAWGTSLETQYF.

This clone showed up just once. This chain joins TRBV11-2 and TRBJ2-2; perhaps TRBD2 as D (6 bases). The length of the CDR3 is 13 residues. Germline values: CDR1 SGHAT, CDR2 FQNNGV. The V gene lost 6 bases and the J gene lost 6 bases, with 11 bases spanning the gap. CDR3 in DNA: TGTGCCAGCAGACTCACTAGCCCCGGGGAGCTGTTTTTT. This translates into CASRLTSPGELFF.

A word on this clone: In the same sample, other DNA sequences code for this CDR3. The rearrangement links TRBV19 to TRBJ1-1; TRBD1 might be the D (6 bases). CDR1 is LNHDA, CDR2 SQIVND, per germline (reference sequence). V lost 3 bases to trimming and J lost 0 bases, with 8 bases between them. This CDR3 contains 14 residues. The CDR3 region has the DNA TGTGCCAGTAGTATTGGACAGTTGAACACTGAAGCTTTCTTT. Translated, it gives CASSIGQLNTEAFF.

Regarding this clone: An end of the junction does not agree with germline; a read error may underlie this. This chain joins TRBV27 and TRBJ2-3, with TRBD2 as a possible D gene (6 bases). Germline V gene lookup returns CDR1 MNHEY and CDR2 SMNVEV (reference sequence). The CDR3 spans 12 residues. CDR3 amino acids: CASSGRGTQRFF. The CDR3 DNA reads as TGTGCCAGCAGCGGACGGGGGACTCAAAGGTTTTTT.

The rearrangement links TRBV4-2 to TRBJ1-3, with D possibly matching TRBD1 (6 bases). The CDR3 runs to 17 residues. Deletions cut 1 base from V and 0 bases from J, with 13 bases between. Germline loops: CDR1 LGHNA, CDR2 YNFKEQ. In DNA form, the CDR3 reads TGTGCCAGCAGCCAAGGGGTACAGGGTAGCTCTGGAAACACCATATATTTT. Translating it yields CASSQGVQGSSGNTIYF.

The rearrangement uses TRBV5-4 and TRBJ1-5; 7 bases align to TRBD1. Trimming took 0 bases from V and 5 from J; bases not matched to a gene: 2. CDR1 is SGHNT and CDR2 is YYREEE in the germline V gene (reference sequence). The CDR3 consists of 14 residues. As DNA, the CDR3 is TGTGCCAGCAGCTTGGGAGGGGGCGATCAGCCCCAGCATTTT. As protein: CASSLGGGDQPQHF. The full variable domain, completed using reference TRBV5-4 and TRBJ1-5, is ETGVTQSPTHLIKTRGQQVTLRCSSQSGHNTVSWYQQALGQGPQFIFQYYREEENGRGNFPPRFSGLQFPNYSSELNVNALELDDSALYLCASSLGGGDQPQHFGDGTRLSIL.

This clone was seen a few times. The rearrangement joins TRBV5-4 to TRBJ1-2; 7 nucleotides match TRBD1. The CDR3 runs to 14 residues. Germline values: CDR1 SGHNT, CDR2 YYREEE (reference sequence). V dropped 3 bases and J dropped 4; count of bases not matched to a gene: 6. CDR3 amino acids: CASSYGTASYGYTF. The CDR3 DNA sequence: TGTGCCAGCAGCTACGGGACAGCAAGCTATGGCTACACCTTC.

This clone was counted only a few times. The CDR3 spells CAISDLGQGLEQYF. For the CDR3, the DNA is TGTGCCATCAGTGATCTCGGACAGGGCCTAGAGCAGTACTTC. The rearrangement links TRBV10-3 to TRBJ2-7; 8 bases are a match to TRBD1. The CDR3 is 14 amino acids. Germline V gene lookup returns CDR1 ENHRY and CDR2 SYGVKD. V lost 3 bases to trimming and J lost 7 bases; unmatched junction nucleotides: 8.

This chain joins TRBV5-1 and TRBJ2-7; possible D gene TRBD1, 6 bases. Germline loops: CDR1 SGHRS, CDR2 YFSETQ. The germline V and J ends were trimmed by 4 bases and 7 bases, with 21 bases remaining between them. This CDR3 comprises 15 residues. The CDR3 DNA follows: TGCGCCAGCAGCACAGCAGGACAGCCGGTAGTGGAGCAGTACTTC. Amino acid sequence: CASSTAGQPVVEQYF.

About this clone itself: Other DNA sequences in the same sample also yield this CDR3. This chain joins TRBV6-5 and TRBJ1-2; 9 positions match TRBD1. The V gene's germline CDR1 is MNHEY and CDR2 SVGAGI. CDR3 length: 15 residues. The V gene end was trimmed by 2 bases and the J gene end by 4 bases; junction bases not matched to a gene: 5. The DNA of the CDR3 is TGTGCCAGCAGTTACCTACCGGGACAGGGCTATGGCTACACCTTC. The encoded protein is CASSYLPGQGYGYTF.

The sample holds one count of this clone. The V gene is TRBV7-9, the J gene TRBJ1-2; D unresolved. Germline V gene lookup returns CDR1 SEHNR and CDR2 FQNEAQ (reference sequence). The CDR3 has 14 amino acids. The V and J ends lost 0 bases and 2 bases respectively, with 7 bases between them. The CDR3 DNA sequence: TGTGCCAGCAGCTTAGCCGGGTCAAACTATGGCTACACCTTC. It translates to CASSLAGSNYGYTF.

This clone was detected only once. The V and J genes are TRBV12-3 or TRBV12-4 and TRBJ1-2; no reliable D call. Trimming shortened V by 5 bases and J by 6 bases, and 13 bases separated the two germline ends. The CDR3 has 13 amino acids. CDR3 bases: TGTGCCAGCAGTCTGCTCAGTTGGCATGGCTACACCTTC. It translates to CASSLLSWHGYTF.

The gene calls are TRBV7-2 and TRBJ1-6, with TRBD1 matching 7 bases. The CDR3 is 13 residues long. Germline trimming cut 3 bases from V and 10 bases from J; bases unmatched to any gene: 3. Germline assignment: CDR1 SGHTA and CDR2 FQGNSA. The CDR3 nucleotides read TGTGCCAGCAGCTTGCAGGGGGAATCACCCCTCCACTTT. It yields the protein CASSLQGESPLHF.

The rearrangement joins TRBV19 to TRBJ1-5; 8 nucleotides agree with TRBD1. Unmatched junction bases numbered 11, after V lost 2 bases and J lost 5 bases. The CDR3 has 17 amino acids. Germline-derived CDR1 and CDR2 are LNHDA and SQIVND (reference sequence). The CDR3 spells CASSIRSGGLGDQPQHF. CDR3 DNA sequence: TGTGCCAGTAGTATAAGGTCAGGGGGCCTTGGGGATCAGCCCCAGCATTTT.

This clone was recorded a few times. The CDR3 reads CASSPFNEQFF. The CDR3 region has the DNA TGTGCCAGCAGCCCCTTCAATGAGCAGTTCTTC. This chain links TRBV7-2 with TRBJ2-1; the D is unclear. V dropped 5 bases and J dropped 6 bases, with 5 bases sitting between them. Germline V lookup: CDR1 SGHTA, CDR2 FQGNSA. The length of the CDR3 is 11 residues.

The V call is TRBV6-6, the J call TRBJ1-5; the match to TRBD1 covers 10 bases. The CDR3 has 14 residues. The germline V gene encodes CDR1 MNHNY and CDR2 SVGAGI (reference sequence). V was pared by 7 bases and J by 7 bases, with 7 bases of the junction left unmatched. DNA of the CDR3: TGTGCCAGCACTCCGGGACAGGGGTTGCAGCCCCAGCATTTT. It translates to CASTPGQGLQPQHF.

J is TRBJ1-1 and V is TRBV5-5; no reliable D call. V was clipped by 3 bases and J by 1 base, with 10 bases between them. This CDR3 is built from 14 residues. Germline CDR1 and CDR2: SGHKS and YYEKEE (reference sequence). The CDR3 DNA sequence: TGTGCCAGCAGCTCGGAGCCGTGGAACACTGAAGCTTTCTTT. This codes for CASSSEPWNTEAFF.